This entry is about one TCR beta chain. As yet, its antigen is unknown. The data were obtained in a study of T cell responses to AZD1222 COVID-19 vaccine. CDR3 length: 12 residues. V was shortened by 1 base and J by 10 bases, with 10 bases between the two germline ends. Germline V gene lookup returns CDR1 LGHDT and CDR2 YNNKEL (reference sequence). Second-dose intervals near 4 or 12 weeks were combined. Study findings and constraints: Donors were chiefly white British, with a greater number of females, and clonal diversity was perhaps underestimated. The reported proportion of spike-specific TCRs targeting unmutated variant regions was nearly half.

The assay was immunoSEQ multiplex PCR, and TCRdb's table has in-frame clones only and misses some. This table has some 110,000 clones, about 90% appearing once. J is TRBJ1-1 and V is TRBV3-1 (or the pseudogene TRBV3-2); maybe TRBD1 (5 bases). The sample consisted of peripheral blood, taken 28 days after the second AZD1222 dose. This receptor was obtained from an adult who received the AZD1222 COVID-19 vaccine. The CDR3, as DNA: TGTGCCAGCAGCCAAGGGGAAAGGGGAGCTTTCTTT. This sequence encodes CASSQGERGAFF.